These 3 T cell receptor beta chains share one sample of origin, sequenced in a study of T-cell reconstitution after alpha-beta-depleted transplantation in children (dated by TCRdb to about 2016). The receptor library was made with PCR. This sample was sequenced with an Illumina HiSeq 2500. To normalize quantification of the TCRbeta repertoire, the TCR libraries were built with molecular barcoding that relied on unique molecular identifiers. The public reads were quality trimmed at Q25 with fastp and then assembled into clones with MiXCR by TCRdb, keeping productive beta chains. Duplicate CDR3 protein sequences are folded into a single record with the most common DNA and genes. The table for this sample lists about 1,000,000 distinct CDR3 sequences; about 30% of them were counted only once. The top ten clonotypes cover 28% of the sample. The treatment or condition label for this specimen denotes: allogeneic hematopoietic cell transplantation with graft depleted of TCRalphabeta T cells and CD19 B cells.

The sequencing used PBMCs, mostly from graft donor cells, collected 360 days after TCRalphabeta/CD19-depleted stem cell transplant. These receptors came from a boy under three years old who had a stem cell transplant for SCID, so the T cells may come from the graft donor.

The chain has TRBV28 and TRBJ1-5; D uncertain. Germline values: CDR1 MDHEN, CDR2 SYDVKM. Trimming took 3 bases from V and 3 from J, leaving 9 bases between them. The CDR3 contains 14 residues. This CDR3 reads CASSFSQPNQPQHF. The DNA of the CDR3 is TGTGCCAGCAGTTTCTCCCAGCCCAATCAGCCCCAGCATTTT.

This clonotype was observed a few times. The chain couples TRBV7-9 to TRBJ2-2, with D unclear. This CDR3 region has 13 residues. Looked up from germline, CDR1 is SEHNR and CDR2 is FQNEAQ (reference sequence). Between the trimmed V and J ends, which lost 2 bases and 6 bases, there was a span of 7 bases. CDR3 coding DNA: TGTGCCAGCAGCTTAATTGTAGCCGGGGAGCTGTTTTTT. Translation gives CASSLIVAGELFF.

The sample holds many counts of this clonotype. The junction does not match germline at one end; this may be a read error. The V and J genes are TRBV12-3 or TRBV12-4 and TRBJ2-7; D unresolved. This CDR3 is 14 amino acids long. This CDR3 is CASSLGPSSYEQYF. CDR3 nucleotide sequence: TGCGCCAGCAGCTTAGGCCCAAGCTCCTACGAGCAGTACTTC.